This T cell receptor (beta chain) is drawn from a study of shared clonotypes between healthy human individuals. The study, taken as a whole, reports: On the whole, naive subsets had larger estimated richness than memory subsets had. In contrast to clonotypes shared by all four donors, non-shared clonotypes had lower generation probabilities.

Produced via immunoSEQ multiplex PCR; TCRdb's table is partial and in-frame only. There are some 2,500,000 clones in the sample; 80% to 95% occur only once, and 0.36% lies in the top ten. CDR1 is SGHRS, CDR2 YFSETQ, per germline. The CDR3 runs 15 residues. Trimming shortened V by 3 bases and J by 4 bases, and 14 bases separated the two germline ends. Comments on this clone: Its cognate antigen is unknown.

The sample consisted of naive CD4+ T cells from PBMCs. Subset reported: CD45RA+ positively selected. The chain links TRBV5-1 to TRBJ1-3, with D possibly matching TRBD1 (5 bases). This clonotype was obtained from a man aged 18 to 30 in good health. Some clones in this sample may be carry-over from other donors' samples. Written as DNA, the CDR3 is TGCGCCAGCAGCTATTCAGGGACGGAGGGAAACACCATATATTTT. It translates to CASSYSGTEGNTIYF.